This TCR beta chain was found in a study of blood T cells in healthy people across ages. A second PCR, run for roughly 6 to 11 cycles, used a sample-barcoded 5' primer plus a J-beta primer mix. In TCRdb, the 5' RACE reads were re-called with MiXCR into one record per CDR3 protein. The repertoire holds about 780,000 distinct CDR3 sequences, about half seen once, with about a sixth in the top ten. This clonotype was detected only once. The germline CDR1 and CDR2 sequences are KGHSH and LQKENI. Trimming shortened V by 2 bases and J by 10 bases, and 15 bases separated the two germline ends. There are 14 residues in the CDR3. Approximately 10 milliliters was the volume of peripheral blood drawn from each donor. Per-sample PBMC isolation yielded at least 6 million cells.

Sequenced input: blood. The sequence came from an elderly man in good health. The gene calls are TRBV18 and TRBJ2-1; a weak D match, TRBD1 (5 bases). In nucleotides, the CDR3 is TGTGCCAGCTCACCAGAGGAAAAAGGGGTCGAGCAGTTCTTC. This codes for CASSPEEKGVEQFF.